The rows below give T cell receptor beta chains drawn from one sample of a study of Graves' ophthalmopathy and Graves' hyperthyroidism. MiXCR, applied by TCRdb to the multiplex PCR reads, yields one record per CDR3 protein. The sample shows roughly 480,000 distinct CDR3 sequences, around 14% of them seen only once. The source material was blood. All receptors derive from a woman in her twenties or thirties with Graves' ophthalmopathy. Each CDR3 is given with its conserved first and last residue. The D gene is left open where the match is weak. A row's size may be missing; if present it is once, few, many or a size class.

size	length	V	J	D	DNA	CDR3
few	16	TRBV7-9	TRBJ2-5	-	TGTGCCAGCAGCTTATTCTACGGGACTTTTCAAGAGACCCAGTACTTC	CASSLFYGTFQETQYF
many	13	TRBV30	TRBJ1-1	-	TGTGCCTGGACCAGGGACGGGAACACTGAAGCTTTCTTT	CAWTRDGNTEAFF
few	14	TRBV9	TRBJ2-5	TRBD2	TGTGCCAGCAGCGGCGGACTAGCGGGAGGCGGCCAGTACTTC	CASSGGLAGGGQYF
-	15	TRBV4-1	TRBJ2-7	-	TGCGCCAGCAGCCAAGATCCCGGACAGACCTACGAGCAGTACTTC	CASSQDPGQTYEQYF
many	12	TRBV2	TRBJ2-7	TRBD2	TGTGCCAGCAAACTAGCGTCCCACGAGCAGTACTTC	CASKLASHEQYF
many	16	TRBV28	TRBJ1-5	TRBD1	TGTGCCAGCAGCGACAGGGCCTTCAAAAGCAATCAGCCCCAGCATTTT	CASSDRAFKSNQPQHF
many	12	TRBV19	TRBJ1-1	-	TGTGCCACCCGACCGACAGTCGCTGAAGCTTTCTTT	CATRPTVAEAFF
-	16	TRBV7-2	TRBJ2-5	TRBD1	TGTGCCAGCAGCTTCGACAGGGGGTATGGGCAAGAGACCCAGTACTTC	CASSFDRGYGQETQYF
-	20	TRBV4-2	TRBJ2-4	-	TGTGCCAGCAGCCAAGATAGGACACGGTGGATGGAGTCGGCCAAAAACATTCAGTACTTC	CASSQDRTRWMESAKNIQYF
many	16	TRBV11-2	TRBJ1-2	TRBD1	TGTGCCAGCAGCTTAGGGGGGACAGGGATCAACTATGGCTACACCTTC	CASSLGGTGINYGYTF
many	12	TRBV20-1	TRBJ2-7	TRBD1	TGCAGTGCTACCAGGGGGTCCTACGAGCAGTACTTC	CSATRGSYEQYF
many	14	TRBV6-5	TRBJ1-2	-	TGTGCCAGCAGTTACCTCCGGGGGGACTATGGCTACACCTTC	CASSYLRGDYGYTF
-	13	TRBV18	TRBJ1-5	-	TGTGCCAGCTCACCTACACAGAATCAGCCCCAGCATTTT	CASSPTQNQPQHF
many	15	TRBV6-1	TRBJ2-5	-	TGTGCCAGCAGTCGAAGCACCAGGGAAGAGGAGACCCAGTACTTC	CASSRSTREEETQYF
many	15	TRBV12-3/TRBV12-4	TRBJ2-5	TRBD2	TGTGCCAGCAGTTCCGGACTAGCGGGAGAAGAGACCCAGTACTTC	CASSSGLAGEETQYF
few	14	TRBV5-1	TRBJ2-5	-	TGCGCCAGCAGCTTCAGTGGGATGAGAGAGACCCAGTACTTC	CASSFSGMRETQYF
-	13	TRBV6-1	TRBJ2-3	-	TGTGCCAGCAGTGAAGTGGGGGAGGATACGCAGTATTTT	CASSEVGEDTQYF